The present T cell receptor beta chain was sequenced within a study of human T cells and chemical hapten exposure. Study as a whole: Upper inner arm skin measuring roughly 2 cm by roughly 2 cm received 2% DPC for sensitization.

Specified time point: patch test 1, 2 weeks after DPC sensitization. Treatment described: therapeutic diphenylcyclopropenone sensitization with weekly scalp DPC. The CDR3 sequence is 15 residues long. Germline V gene lookup returns CDR1 MNHEY and CDR2 SVGEGT. V shed 1 base and J shed 1 base, with 10 bases lying between them. Via MiXCR, TCRdb re-called the RACE reads, giving one row per CDR3 protein. The table records 95,000 to 130,000 distinct CDR3 sequences, about 12% of them present only once. The V gene is TRBV6-2 or TRBV6-3, the J gene TRBJ1-1, with D perhaps matching TRBD1 (5 bases). The source material was whole blood, sampled in connection with sensitization to the hapten diphenylcyclopropenone (DPC). This TCR was recovered from a woman between 50 and 59 years old with alopecia areata. Some clones in this sample may be carry-over from other donors' samples. The DNA of the CDR3 is TGTGCCAGCAGTTACTTCCGGGGACCGAACACTGAAGCTTTCTTT. As protein: CASSYFRGPNTEAFF.